This entry features one TCR beta chain sequence. Its target is not known. This record comes from a study of T cells and Merkel cell carcinoma outcomes. General study findings and limits: Reportedly, T-cell repertoire with density predicts Merkel cell carcinoma outcomes.

This table comes from immunoSEQ multiplex PCR, and its TCRdb copy is limited to in-frame clones, with some not included. The sample contains about 3,000 clones, roughly 96% of which appear only once. V lost 11 bases and J 6 bases, leaving 13 bases between the germline ends. Germline V gene data show CDR1 as SEHNR and CDR2 as FQNEAQ (reference sequence). CDR3 length equals 11 residues. This clonotype was sampled from a human donor with Merkel cell carcinoma. The V and J genes are TRBV7-9 and TRBJ1-2; the D gene is possibly TRBD1 (5 bases). The source material was tumor tissue from Merkel cell carcinoma. CDR3: CAGTGGDGYTF. In DNA, the CDR3 is TGTGCCGGAACGGGAGGGGATGGCTACACCTTC.